The T cell receptor (beta chain) under discussion was sequenced for a study of PD-1 blockade in classical Hodgkin lymphoma. General study results and limits: According to reports, newly diagnosed patients had lower baseline TCR diversity than healthy donors, and relapsed/refractory patients had lower baseline TCR diversity still.

This CDR3 has 15 residues. Trimming cost V 6 bases and J 3 bases; bases outside gene matches: 6. The germline V gene has CDR1 MDHEN and CDR2 SYDVKM. Generated by immunoSEQ multiplex PCR, the TCRdb table keeps only in-frame clones and is missing some. The repertoire has some 13,000 clones, 91% of them found once; the top ten carry about 10%. Note on this clone: Its specificity is unknown.

All patients relapsed after autologous stem cell transplantation, and brentuximab vedotin exposure varied. Best overall response was complete response, partial response or progressive disease in these relapsed/refractory classical Hodgkin lymphoma patients. The source of this sequence is a human donor with classical Hodgkin lymphoma. The material sequenced was peripheral blood mononuclear cells (PBMCs), taken at baseline. This chain uses TRBV28 with TRBJ2-2; 8 bases match TRBD2. CDR3 loop: CASRLADEYTGELFF. The CDR3 DNA reads TGTGCCAGCAGACTAGCGGACGAGTACACCGGGGAGCTGTTTTTT.